This T cell receptor beta chain was captured by sequencing in a study of blood T cell repertoires in COVID-19 (dated by TCRdb to the early 2020s). Broadly, across the study: Collaborator samples came from the United States, Italy and Spain and covered acute and convalescent phases of COVID-19. The prospective study material was composed of cDNA or gDNA derived from T cells, B-cell-depleted T cells, or PBMCs. The dataset comprised deeply sampled blood TCRbeta repertoires from subjects exposed to, actively infected with, or recovered from COVID-19. The repertoires were released in a freely available public database meant as a resource for research on the immune response to SARS-CoV-2. The samples were drawn from two sources: the first 160 participants of the ongoing ImmuneRACE study, and over 950 subjects contributed by 6 global collaborators. Nearly every sample came with metadata listing a de-identified subject ID, COVID-19 status, age in years and sex. Where available, HLA class I and class II types were taken from metadata supplied by the sample provider and were not determined by assay-based typing.

Study-level results and caveats: The amount of clinical and demographic metadata varied by source and participant and was provided uncurated.

Of note for this clone: Its antigen remains unidentified. Base qualities are missing; no much larger clone stands one base away.

The V end gives up 3 bases and the J end 5 bases, leaving 9 bases in the junction not matched to a gene. CDR1 SNHLY and CDR2 FYNNEI are derived from the germline V gene. From cysteine to phenylalanine, the CDR3 is 16 amino acids long. Just CDR3 DNA is preserved here, 48 bases in frame from base 1. In Seattle, one collaborating source enrolled patients while the infection was active and tracked those patients longitudinally over the course of disease. The collaborating institutions used their own protocols to collect whole blood in K2EDTA tubes. For TCRbeta analysis, collaborator samples were shipped as frozen whole blood, as isolated PBMCs, or as DNA extracted from either sample type. TCRbeta CDR3 regions were amplified from genomic DNA by means of the immunoSEQ Assay, a bias-controlled multiplex PCR. The original methods were these. The number of nucleated cells in each sample was estimated by amplification of reference gene primers within the assay. To quantify the absolute abundance of each unique TCRbeta CDR3 rearrangement, sequence reads were collapsed and filtered. For each sample, productive Simpson clonality was calculated as the square root of Simpson's diversity index across productive rearrangements. The table comes from immuneACCESS by way of TCRdb, which keeps in-frame sequences with V and J called. Part of the clones is missing from these tables; in studies checked, under half for an unresolved V gene and the rest for unknown reasons. V, J and clone size were drawn from that table, and D and trimming were deduced from the DNA. The sample yields some 200,000 clones; 90% to 95% were counted once. The ten largest clones represent 0.6% to 0.9% of the sample.

Sequences were obtained from peripheral blood. The chain joins TRBV2 to TRBJ1-1, and 10 junction bases match TRBD1. The source of this sequence is a man between 25 and 39 years old with COVID-19, enrolled during active disease. The nucleotide sequence reads TGTGCCAGCAGTGATCGACAGGGGGCGCGGGGAACTGAAGCTTTCTTT. Its protein is CASSDRQGARGTEAFF.